The 13 T cell receptor beta chains below were found in one sample sequenced in a study of T-cell memory formation after mild COVID-19. MiXCR, applied by TCRdb to the 5' RACE reads, yields one record per CDR3 protein. Among 110,000 to 150,000 distinct CDR3 sequences listed, about 25% were seen once. The sequencing input was PBMCs or a T cell subset sorted from them (not recorded which). These receptors were collected from an adult woman who had mild COVID-19 (a few samples of this study predate the infection). Cell type and time point are not known.

This clonotype appeared a few times. The V gene is TRBV13, the J gene TRBJ2-4, with D unresolved. The CDR3 runs to 14 residues. Trimming pared 5 bases from V and 9 bases from J, leaving 17 bases between. From germline, CDR1 is PRHDT and CDR2 FYEKMQ (reference sequence). The CDR3 DNA is TGTGCCAGCAGCCCCCCGGGTCGGGTTGGCATTCAGTACTTC. Protein sequence: CASSPPGRVGIQYF.

The chain is built from TRBV7-2 and TRBJ2-1; TRBD2 aligns across 7 bases. V trimming: 1 base; J trimming: 2 bases; junction bases outside the gene matches: 11. CDR1 is SGHTA and CDR2 is FQGNSA in the germline V gene. The length of the CDR3 is 18 residues. In DNA, the CDR3 is TGTGCCAGCAGCTTAGTGTTAGGACTAGTGGGACCCTACAATGAGCAGTTCTTC. Residues: CASSLVLGLVGPYNEQFF. Looking up the rest from reference TRBV7-2 and TRBJ2-1 gives the full variable domain: GAGVSQSPSNKVTEKGKDVELRCDPISGHTALYWYRQSLGQGLEFLIYFQGNSAPDKSGLPSDRFSAERTGGSVSTLTIQRTQQEDSAVYLCASSLVLGLVGPYNEQFFGPGTRLTVL.

V is TRBV7-8 and J is TRBJ1-2; 10 bases agree with TRBD1. This CDR3 spans 15 amino acids. With V trimmed by 2 bases and J by 8 bases, 8 bases remained unmatched. Germline values: CDR1 SGHVS, CDR2 FQNEAQ. CDR3 nucleotide sequence: TGTGCCAGCAGCTTACACCCGGGACAGGGGAGAGGCTACACCTTC. Its protein is CASSLHPGQGRGYTF.

This clonotype was seen only a few times. This chain connects TRBV7-9 to TRBJ1-2; 9 positions match TRBD1. There are 15 residues in the CDR3. With V trimmed by 1 base and J by 8 bases, 8 bases remained unmatched. Germline lookup yields CDR1 SEHNR and CDR2 FQNEAQ (reference sequence). CDR3 bases: TGTGCCAGCAGCTTAGAAGGGACAGGGATTTGGGGCTACACCTTC. It encodes CASSLEGTGIWGYTF.

The chain links TRBV6-5 to TRBJ1-6; no firm D call. Germline values: CDR1 MNHEY, CDR2 SVGAGI. The V end was cut by 0 bases, the J end by 17 bases, with 14 bases between. This CDR3 has 13 amino acids. The CDR3 DNA sequence: TGTGCCAGCAGTTACTCTGCCTACCGGGCCTTCCACTTT. Protein sequence: CASSYSAYRAFHF.

The chain employs TRBV14 and TRBJ1-2; a possible D gene is TRBD1 (6 bases). Germline CDR1 and CDR2: SGHDN and FVKESK. This CDR3 has 14 amino acids. Trimming left V 4 bases short and J 6 bases short, with 15 bases between. CDR3 residues: CASSRIGGNDGYTF. The CDR3 DNA reads as TGTGCCAGCAGCCGGATAGGGGGAAACGATGGCTACACCTTC.

This clonotype showed up just a few times. This chain joins TRBV13 and TRBJ2-1; weak D call: TRBD1 (5 bases). The CDR3 is made up of 15 amino acids. Trimming shortened V by 2 bases and J by 9 bases, and 17 bases separated the two germline ends. Germline V lookup: CDR1 PRHDT, CDR2 FYEKMQ (reference sequence). The CDR3 spells CASSLIETDTTEQFF. The CDR3, as DNA: TGTGCCAGCAGCTTAATTGAGACAGACACAACTGAGCAGTTCTTC.

This rearrangement joins TRBV4-1 to TRBJ2-7; D is unresolved. Trimming pared 3 bases from V and 3 bases from J, leaving 12 bases between. From germline, CDR1 is MGHRA and CDR2 YSYEKL. The CDR3 is made up of 14 amino acids. The CDR3 region has the DNA TGCGCCAGCAGCCACCGATTAGGGTACTACGAGCAGTACTTC. Amino acid sequence: CASSHRLGYYEQYF.

This chain links TRBV6-1 with TRBJ2-7, with 9 nucleotides matching TRBD1. Germline V lookup: CDR1 MNHNS, CDR2 SASEGT. The CDR3 is made up of 15 amino acids. V shed 2 bases and J 7 bases; nucleotides not matched to a gene: 9. The CDR3 DNA sequence: TGTGCCAGCAGTGAATGGGGACAGGGAGTGGTAGAGCAGTACTTC. Amino acid sequence: CASSEWGQGVVEQYF.

This clonotype was seen only a few times. V and J are TRBV5-8 and TRBJ2-5, with D possibly matching TRBD2 (6 bases). This CDR3 is 14 amino acids long. V lost 4 bases, J lost 1 base, and 11 bases lay in between. CDR1 SGHTS and CDR2 YDEGEE come from the germline V gene. CDR3: CASSPEGSQETQYF. The CDR3 DNA reads as TGTGCCAGCAGCCCGGAGGGGAGCCAAGAGACCCAGTACTTC.

This clonotype occurred a few times. The chain couples TRBV5-1 to TRBJ1-1; 7 bases match TRBD1. Per the germline V gene, CDR1 is SGHRS and CDR2 is YFSETQ. CDR3 size: 14 residues. V lost 0 bases and J lost 7; bases outside the gene matches: 6. CDR3 sequence: CASSLGQGTYEAFF. CDR3 coding DNA: TGCGCCAGCAGCTTGGGACAGGGTACCTATGAAGCTTTCTTT.

The chain employs TRBV29-1 and TRBJ1-2; D gene ambiguous. This CDR3 region has 13 residues. Trimming stripped 7 bases from V and 6 bases from J, with 18 bases between. Germline-derived CDR1 and CDR2 are SQVTM and ANQGSEA. CDR3 sequence reads: CSASTGLRDGYTF. The CDR3 coding sequence is TGCAGCGCATCGACGGGCTTAAGGGATGGCTACACCTTC.

This clonotype showed up just a few times. The rearrangement joins TRBV4-1 to TRBJ2-7; 9 bases are a match to TRBD2. Trimming cost V 5 bases and J 0 bases; bases outside gene matches: 5. From germline, CDR1 is MGHRA and CDR2 YSYEKL. The CDR3 consists of 15 residues. The CDR3 region has the DNA TGCGCCAGCAGCTCCGAGACTAGCGGCTCCTACGAGCAGTACTTC. Encoded protein: CASSSETSGSYEQYF.